This T cell receptor beta chain was found in a study of identical twins. Trimming removed 5 bases from V and 4 bases from J, with 20 bases in between. The CDR3 spans 17 residues. Germline CDR1 SGHAT, CDR2 FQNNGV. This clonotype came up a few times. TCRdb re-analysed the 5' RACE reads in MiXCR, keeping a single row per CDR3 protein. The sample contains 500,000 to 650,000 distinct CDR3 sequences, 20% to 25% of which appear only once. The sample also formed part of further work on yellow fever vaccine responses in identical twins.

This TCR was sampled from a woman under 30 in good health. The source material was CD4+ T cells sorted from blood. The chain employs TRBV11-2 and TRBJ2-2, with D perhaps TRBD1 or TRBD2 (5 bases each). The CDR3 reads CASSPAGGTLATGELFF. The CDR3 coding sequence is TGTGCCAGCAGCCCCGCTGGTGGGACCTTGGCCACCGGGGAGCTGTTTTTT.